Here is one TCR beta chain with its context. Its antigen is not identified. The sample originates from a study of T cell responses to AZD1222 COVID-19 vaccine. General study findings and limits: The span of vaccine-associated CD4 TCRs extended across spike, with dominance at 160-218 and 743-854. Repertoire sampling occurred only after the peak T cell response. Seropositivity was recorded at baseline in only 6 or 7 AZD1222 recipients. White British ancestry dominated among donors, who included more females, and clonal diversity was possibly underestimated.

The protocol was immunoSEQ multiplex PCR, while the TCRdb copy is restricted to in-frame clones and leaves out a portion. The sample yields 95,000 to 130,000 clones, roughly 85% seen once. The V and J ends lost 5 bases and 4 bases respectively, with 9 bases between them. The length of the CDR3 is 13 residues. The germline CDR1 and CDR2 sequences are PRHDT and FYEKMQ (reference sequence). The sequence derives from an adult in good health. The source material was peripheral blood, sampled on day 0 of MenACWY control vaccination. The chain is built from TRBV13 and TRBJ2-1; D uncertain. CDR3 coding DNA: TGTGCCAGCAGCCCTGGGTTTTACAATGAGCAGTTCTTC. Translating gives CASSPGFYNEQFF.